The T cell receptor beta chain under discussion was sequenced for a study of T cell repertoires in cytomegalovirus infection. Study-level information: A matching HLA type, together with CMV infection, was signaled by public TCR beta signatures. Study-level findings and limits: Clonotype analysis showed dominance of the ex vivo response by HLA-C-restricted CMV-specific TCR beta clonotypes. People with CMV and the relevant HLA were identified by cumulative public TCR beta family frequency.

This clonotype came up many times. No antigen is known for it. Trimming removed 3 bases from V and 8 bases from J, with 17 bases in between. Germline CDR1 and CDR2: SGHTA and FQGNSA. This CDR3 has 15 residues. TCRdb used MiXCR to reprocess the reads, holding one entry per CDR3 protein. Of 200,000 or so distinct CDR3 sequences in the sample, roughly 27% were seen once. Sample: PBMCs. The chain carries TRBV7-2 and TRBJ2-1; D is unclear. This clonotype originated in a human donor in good health (CMV status not recorded). Some clones in this sample may be carry-over from other donors' samples. The DNA of the CDR3 is TGTGCCAGCAGCTTTTCCAGCCACCCGTCAGATGAGCAGTTCTTC. This codes for CASSFSSHPSDEQFF. The whole variable domain, filled in from reference TRBV7-2 and TRBJ2-1, reads GAGVSQSPSNKVTEKGKDVELRCDPISGHTALYWYRQSLGQGLEFLIYFQGNSAPDKSGLPSDRFSAERTGGSVSTLTIQRTQQEDSAVYLCASSFSSHPSDEQFFGPGTRLTVL.